The following is a T cell receptor (beta chain) sequence with its context. This clonotype appeared a few times. Its antigen is not yet known. Base qualities were left out, and no much larger clone turns up one base away. Via the germline V gene (reference sequence), CDR1 is LNHDA and CDR2 SQIVND. The V end loses 2 bases and the J end loses 0 bases, and a stretch of 7 bases separates them. The CDR3 runs 14 residues from the cysteine to the phenylalanine. Solely the CDR3 DNA is kept, with 42 bases framed from the first base. This sample stems from a study of response to subunit inactivated influenza vaccine (dated by TCRdb to 2016 to 2018). Regarding the study in general: Deep quantitative T cell receptor repertoire profiling was used in the study to track responses to a trivalent subunit inactivated influenza vaccine. Broad study findings and their caveats: It was suggested by the authors that each seasonal influenza vaccination may recruit only a limited number of new T cells.

The library was made by RT-PCR. Sequenced using an Illumina HiSeq 2500. TCRdb itself trimmed the public reads at Q25 with fastp, ran MiXCR and retained productive beta chains. Duplicate CDR3 protein sequences are folded into a single record with the most common DNA and genes. This sample gives about 780,000 distinct CDR3 sequences in total; approximately 17% of them show up just once. Of the sample, 11% falls within the top ten clones. This TCR was recovered from a man in his fifties who received an inactivated influenza vaccine. Donor details come from another sample of the same person, matched by shared clones. The chain links TRBV19 with TRBJ1-1; no D gene call is confident. This sample comprised PBMCs from blood, obtained more than 4 days after vaccination. This receptor has the CDR3 CASSITGLNTEAFF. In nucleotide form, the sequence is TGTGCCAGTAGTATAACGGGGTTGAACACTGAAGCTTTCTTT.